One and the same sample provided the 13 T cell receptor beta chains below, sequenced in a study of technical replicates of blood from several donors. Measured with immunoSEQ multiplex PCR; TCRdb has only the in-frame clones, and not every one. The data hold 90,000 to 100,000 clones, with around 95% observed a single time. The sample consisted of T cells isolated from PBMCs. These receptors came from a human donor in good health.

The gene calls are TRBV18 and TRBJ2-1, with 7 positions matching TRBD2. Germline loops: CDR1 KGHSH, CDR2 LQKENI. Unmatched junction bases numbered 7, after V lost 3 bases and J lost 8 bases. This CDR3 has 14 residues. CDR3 residues: CASSPDMTSHEQFF. CDR3 bases: TGTGCCAGCTCACCGGACATGACTAGCCATGAGCAGTTCTTC.

In this sample, this clone turned up once. The chain joins TRBV6-5 to TRBJ1-2, with D maybe TRBD1 (6 bases). The CDR3 has 13 residues. Trimming took 5 bases from V and 2 from J, leaving 9 bases between them. Germline values: CDR1 MNHEY, CDR2 SVGAGI. CDR3 protein: CASSVDRNYGYTF. CDR3 nucleotides: TGTGCCAGCAGTGTAGACAGGAACTATGGCTACACCTTC.

The chain uses TRBV6-1 and TRBJ1-6; 7 bases are a match to TRBD1. Germline V gene sequence: CDR1 MNHNS, CDR2 SASEGT. Trimming took 2 bases from V and 7 from J; bases not matched to a gene: 5. This CDR3 contains 15 residues. The DNA of the CDR3 is TGTGCCAGCAGTGAACAAGCAGGGGGAAATTCACCCCTCCACTTT. Translating it yields CASSEQAGGNSPLHF.

The V gene is TRBV5-4, the J gene TRBJ1-2; D is undetermined. This CDR3 comprises 13 residues. The V gene's germline CDR1 is SGHNT and CDR2 YYREEE (reference sequence). The germline V and J ends were trimmed by 4 bases and 8 bases, with 15 bases remaining between them. CDR3 coding DNA: TGTGCCAGCAGCCCGGGTCCTCCCTCAGGCTACACCTTC. Translated: CASSPGPPSGYTF. Based on the CDR3 plus reference TRBV5-4 and TRBJ1-2, the full variable domain is ETGVTQSPTHLIKTRGQQVTLRCSSQSGHNTVSWYQQALGQGPQFIFQYYREEENGRGNFPPRFSGLQFPNYSSELNVNALELDDSALYLCASSPGPPSGYTFGSGTRLTVV.

The chain employs TRBV13 and TRBJ2-2; D is perhaps TRBD2 (6 bases). This CDR3 contains 15 residues. Looked up from germline, CDR1 is PRHDT and CDR2 is FYEKMQ (reference sequence). V was pared by 5 bases and J by 5 bases, with 15 bases between. As DNA, the CDR3 is TGTGCCAGCAGCCCTGGCGGGATGGTTACCGGGGAGCTGTTTTTT. This encodes CASSPGGMVTGELFF.

The chain carries TRBV19 and TRBJ1-1, with 7 bases aligning to TRBD1. From germline, CDR1 is LNHDA and CDR2 SQIVND (reference sequence). J gave up 6 bases and V 7 bases, and 8 bases lay outside the gene matches. CDR3 length equals 13 residues. This chain's CDR3 is CASTTGIISEAFF. The CDR3 DNA is TGTGCCAGTACGACAGGGATAATTTCTGAAGCTTTCTTT.

The V call is TRBV4-1, the J call TRBJ1-2; 9 bases line up with TRBD1. Germline values: CDR1 MGHRA, CDR2 YSYEKL. V trimming: 6 bases; J trimming: 2 bases; junction bases outside the gene matches: 7. This CDR3 has 15 residues. Here the CDR3 DNA reads TGCGCCAGCAGAGCGCCAGGGACAGGGAACTATGGCTACACCTTC. This encodes CASRAPGTGNYGYTF.

This CDR3 reads CAWTNPGFSSYEQYF. DNA of the CDR3: TGTGCCTGGACCAATCCGGGGTTCAGCTCCTACGAGCAGTACTTC. The J gene is TRBJ2-7, the V gene TRBV30, with D maybe TRBD2 (5 bases). The CDR3 extends over 15 amino acids. Trimming took off 4 bases at V and 0 bases at J, with 16 bases between the two ends. Germline V lookup: CDR1 GTSNPN, CDR2 SVGIG (reference sequence).

V usage is TRBV2 and J usage is TRBJ2-3; possible D gene TRBD1, 6 bases. The CDR3 sequence is 16 residues long. Trimming stripped 4 bases from V and 5 bases from J, with 19 bases between. Germline V gene lookup returns CDR1 SNHLY and CDR2 FYNNEI. In nucleotides, the CDR3 is TGTGCCAGCAGTGGACCGACAGGATCTCTTTTAGATACGCAGTATTTT. It specifies CASSGPTGSLLDTQYF.

This chain links TRBV4-2 with TRBJ2-7; a weak D match, TRBD1 (6 bases). V lost 1 base to trimming and J lost 3 bases, with 13 bases between them. Germline CDR1 is LGHNA and CDR2 is YNFKEQ. The CDR3 is made up of 15 amino acids. This CDR3 reads CASSQVWGQNYEQYF. The CDR3 DNA follows: TGTGCCAGCAGCCAAGTATGGGGACAAAACTACGAGCAGTACTTC.

This sequence joins TRBV19 and TRBJ1-1; D is uncertain. The V end was cut by 7 bases, the J end by 0 bases, with 3 bases between. This CDR3 contains 11 residues. CDR1 and CDR2 from the germline V gene are LNHDA and SQIVND (reference sequence). In DNA, the CDR3 is TGTGCCAGTATTATGAACACTGAAGCTTTCTTT. This gives the protein CASIMNTEAFF.

The J gene is TRBJ2-7, the V gene TRBV19; 12 bases are shared with TRBD1. CDR3 length: 15 residues. The ends lost 10 bases at V and 5 bases at J; junction bases unmatched: 12. Germline V gene sequence: CDR1 LNHDA, CDR2 SQIVND (reference sequence). CDR3 DNA: TGTGCCACCAGTGTGGGACAGGGGGCGTTAAACGAGCAGTACTTC. Its translation is CATSVGQGALNEQYF.

The CDR3 here is CASSLALGGYGSGANVLTF. In nucleotides, the CDR3 is TGTGCCAGCAGCTTAGCGCTTGGGGGCTACGGCTCTGGGGCCAACGTCCTGACTTTC. J is TRBJ2-6 and V is TRBV7-2; weak D call: TRBD1 (6 bases). The CDR3 runs to 19 residues. Germline values: CDR1 SGHTA, CDR2 FQGNSA. V was trimmed by 0 bases and J by 0 bases, leaving 15 bases between them.